The subject of this entry is one T cell receptor beta chain. Its cognate antigen is unknown. Between the trimmed V and J ends, which lost 6 bases and 6 bases, there was a span of 15 bases. CDR1 is MNHNY and CDR2 is SVGAGI in the germline V gene (reference sequence). This CDR3 spans 13 amino acids. The authors ran a second PCR of about 6 to 11 cycles using a sample-barcoded 5' primer and a J-beta primer mix. TCRdb analysed the 5' RACE reads with MiXCR anew, one entry per CDR3 protein. The sample lists around 800,000 distinct CDR3 sequences, about 59% occurring once. The sample originates from a study of blood T cells in healthy people across ages. The study, taken as a whole, reports: Per million T cells, the diversity of TCR beta decreased roughly linearly as age advanced.

Researchers isolated at least 6.5 million PBMCs per sample. Sequenced: blood. This sequence originates from a man aged 30 to 39 in good health. The rearrangement links TRBV6-6 to TRBJ2-7, with D unclear. CDR3 amino acids: CASSSGRLGEQYF. DNA for the CDR3: TGTGCCAGCAGCTCTGGACGTCTGGGCGAGCAGTACTTC.